This T cell receptor beta chain was observed in a study of cytomegalovirus exposure and HLA in healthy donors. Findings of the study overall: Rare TCR sequences dominated, though some public TCRs recurred in many donors. Later on, an analysis found that several of the most significant clusters appeared to be linked to common viral pathogens, which included parvovirus B19.

V was pared by 6 bases and J by 4 bases, with 13 bases between. The CDR3 spans 13 residues. The germline V gene has CDR1 MNHEY and CDR2 SMNVEV (reference sequence). There were likely unrecorded immune exposures, though donors were nominally healthy when sampled. This clone has only a few counts. The antigen is not known. Vbeta (60) and Jbeta (13) primers were used in the PCR. Study processing details: It was a later analysis that counted some 80 million unique TCR beta chains, of which 8.5 million to 12 million were shared. The data were produced by immunoSEQ multiplex PCR, yet TCRdb's version contains in-frame clones alone and is incomplete. The V and J calls and clone size are taken from that table; D and trimming were inferred from the DNA. The sample shows about 150,000 clones, 70% to 85% of them seen only once.

The TCR originated in a man younger than 45 in good health and CMV-seronegative. Sequencing was carried out using PBMCs. The genes are TRBV27 and TRBJ2-7; tentative D call: TRBD1 (6 bases). CDR3 DNA: TGTGCCAGCAGCTCCGGGACAACATACGAGCAGTACTTC. This sequence encodes CASSSGTTYEQYF.